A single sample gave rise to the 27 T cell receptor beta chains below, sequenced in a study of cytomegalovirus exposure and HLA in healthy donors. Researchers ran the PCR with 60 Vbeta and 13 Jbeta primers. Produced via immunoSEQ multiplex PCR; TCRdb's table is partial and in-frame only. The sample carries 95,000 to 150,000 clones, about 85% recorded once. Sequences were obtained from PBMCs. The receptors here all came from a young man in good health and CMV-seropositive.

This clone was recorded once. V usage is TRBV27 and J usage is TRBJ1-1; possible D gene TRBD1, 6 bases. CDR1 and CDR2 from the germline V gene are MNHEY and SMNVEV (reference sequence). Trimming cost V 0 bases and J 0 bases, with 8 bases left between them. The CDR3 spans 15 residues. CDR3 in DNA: TGTGCCAGCAGTTTATCCAGGGGCATGAACACTGAAGCTTTCTTT. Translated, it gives CASSLSRGMNTEAFF.

CDR3 bases: TGTGCCAGCAGCTTCAGGACAGGCGGATGGGACAATGAGCAGTTCTTC. It is translated as CASSFRTGGWDNEQFF. The rearrangement joins TRBV7-9 to TRBJ2-1; 7 bases match TRBD1. Germline V lookup: CDR1 SEHNR, CDR2 FQNEAQ (reference sequence). The CDR3 contains 16 residues. Trimming at V came to 3 bases and at J to 5 bases, leaving 10 bases not matched to a gene.

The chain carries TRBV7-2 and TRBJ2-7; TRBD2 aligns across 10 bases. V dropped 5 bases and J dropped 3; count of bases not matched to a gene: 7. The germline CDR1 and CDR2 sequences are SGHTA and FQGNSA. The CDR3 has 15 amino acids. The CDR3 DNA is TGTGCCAGCAGCGCTAGCGGGAGTAATCTCTACGAGCAGTACTTC. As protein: CASSASGSNLYEQYF.

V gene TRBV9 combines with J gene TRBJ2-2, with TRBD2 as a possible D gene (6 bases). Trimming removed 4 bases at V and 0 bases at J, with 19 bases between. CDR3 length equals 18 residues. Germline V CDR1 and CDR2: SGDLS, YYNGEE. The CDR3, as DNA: TGTGCCAGCAGCTTCCGAGTCGGGAGTGGGCCGAACACCGGGGAGCTGTTTTTT. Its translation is CASSFRVGSGPNTGELFF.

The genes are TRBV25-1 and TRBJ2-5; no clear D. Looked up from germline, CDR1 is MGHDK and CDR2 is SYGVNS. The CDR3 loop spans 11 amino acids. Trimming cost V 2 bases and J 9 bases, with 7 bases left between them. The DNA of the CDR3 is TGTGCCAGCAGTGAAGCAGGCCCCCAGTACTTC. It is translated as CASSEAGPQYF.

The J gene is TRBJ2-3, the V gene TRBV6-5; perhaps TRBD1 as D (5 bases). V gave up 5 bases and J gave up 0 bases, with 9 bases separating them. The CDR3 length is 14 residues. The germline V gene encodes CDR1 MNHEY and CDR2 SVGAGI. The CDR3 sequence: CASSQGFSTDTQYF. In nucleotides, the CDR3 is TGTGCCAGCAGTCAGGGCTTTAGCACAGATACGCAGTATTTT.

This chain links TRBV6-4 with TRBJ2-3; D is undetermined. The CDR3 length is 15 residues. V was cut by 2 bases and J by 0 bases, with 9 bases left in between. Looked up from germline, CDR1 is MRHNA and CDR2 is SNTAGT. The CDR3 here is CASSDSETSTDTQYF. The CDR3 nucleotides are TGTGCCAGCAGTGACAGTGAAACTAGCACAGATACGCAGTATTTT.

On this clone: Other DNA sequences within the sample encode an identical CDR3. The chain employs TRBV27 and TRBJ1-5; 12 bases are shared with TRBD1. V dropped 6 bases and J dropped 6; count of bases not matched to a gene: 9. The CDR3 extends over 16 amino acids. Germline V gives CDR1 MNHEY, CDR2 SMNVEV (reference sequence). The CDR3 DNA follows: TGTGCCAGCAGGTCCGGGACAGGGGGCTTTGCTCAGCCCCAGCATTTT. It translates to CASRSGTGGFAQPQHF.

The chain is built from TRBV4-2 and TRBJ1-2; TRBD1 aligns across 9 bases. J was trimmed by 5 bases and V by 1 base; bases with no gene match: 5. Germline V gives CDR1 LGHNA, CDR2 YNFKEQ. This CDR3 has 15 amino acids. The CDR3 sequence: CASSQGGQGIYGYTF. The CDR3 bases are TGTGCCAGCAGCCAAGGGGGACAGGGAATTTATGGCTACACCTTC.

The CDR3 is CASSVAAGFNYEQYF. CDR3 DNA sequence: TGTGCCAGCAGCGTAGCGGCGGGATTTAACTACGAGCAGTACTTC. The rearrangement uses TRBV9 and TRBJ2-7, with D tentatively TRBD2 (6 bases). The CDR3 runs to 15 residues. V lost 0 bases and J lost 3, with 13 bases in between. CDR1 SGDLS and CDR2 YYNGEE come from the germline V gene.

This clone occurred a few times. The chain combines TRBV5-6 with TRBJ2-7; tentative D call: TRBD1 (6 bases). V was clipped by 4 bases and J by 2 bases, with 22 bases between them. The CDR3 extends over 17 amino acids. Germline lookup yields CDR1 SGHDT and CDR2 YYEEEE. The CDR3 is CASSRYVLDSRTYEQYF. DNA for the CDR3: TGTGCCAGCAGCCGATACGTGTTGGACAGTAGAACCTACGAGCAGTACTTC.

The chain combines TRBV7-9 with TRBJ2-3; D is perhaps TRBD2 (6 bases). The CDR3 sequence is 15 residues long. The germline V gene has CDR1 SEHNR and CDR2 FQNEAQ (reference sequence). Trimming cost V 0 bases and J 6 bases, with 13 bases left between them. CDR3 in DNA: TGTGCCAGCAGCTTAGCTCTACTAGGAGGGGATACGCAGTATTTT. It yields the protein CASSLALLGGDTQYF.

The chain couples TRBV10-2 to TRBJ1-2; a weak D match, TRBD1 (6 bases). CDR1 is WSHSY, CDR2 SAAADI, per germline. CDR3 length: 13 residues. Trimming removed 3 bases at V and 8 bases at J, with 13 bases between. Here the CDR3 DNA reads TGCGCCAGCAGTGATAGGGCGGGGGCCGGCTACACCTTC. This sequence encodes CASSDRAGAGYTF.

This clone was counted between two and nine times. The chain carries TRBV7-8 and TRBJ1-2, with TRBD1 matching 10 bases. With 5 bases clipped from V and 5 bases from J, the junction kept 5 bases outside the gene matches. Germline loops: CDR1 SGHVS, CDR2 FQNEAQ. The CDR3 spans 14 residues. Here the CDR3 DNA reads TGTGCCAGCAGCACGCGACAGGGGGCATATGGCTACACCTTC. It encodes CASSTRQGAYGYTF.

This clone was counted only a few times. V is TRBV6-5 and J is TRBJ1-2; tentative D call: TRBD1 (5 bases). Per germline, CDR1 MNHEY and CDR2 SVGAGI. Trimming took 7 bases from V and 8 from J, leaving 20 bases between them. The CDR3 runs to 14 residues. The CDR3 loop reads CASTNPGWGGGYTF. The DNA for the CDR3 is TGTGCCAGCACCAACCCGGGATGGGGGGGAGGCTACACCTTC.

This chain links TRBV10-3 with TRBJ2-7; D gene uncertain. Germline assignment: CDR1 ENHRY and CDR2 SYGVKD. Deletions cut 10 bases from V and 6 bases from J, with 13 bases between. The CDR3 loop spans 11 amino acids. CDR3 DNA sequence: TGTGCCACCCAGGCTGGCATCGAGCAGTACTTC. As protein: CATQAGIEQYF.

The CDR3 DNA follows: TGTGCCAGCAGCTTAGGGCCCACAGGGAGCGGAACTAGCACAGATACGCAGTATTTT. It codes for CASSLGPTGSGTSTDTQYF. The chain links TRBV7-6 to TRBJ2-3; tentative D call: TRBD1 (6 bases). The length of the CDR3 is 19 residues. Germline V gene data show CDR1 as SGHVS and CDR2 as FNYEAQ. The V gene lost 1 base and the J gene lost 0 bases, with 20 bases spanning the gap.

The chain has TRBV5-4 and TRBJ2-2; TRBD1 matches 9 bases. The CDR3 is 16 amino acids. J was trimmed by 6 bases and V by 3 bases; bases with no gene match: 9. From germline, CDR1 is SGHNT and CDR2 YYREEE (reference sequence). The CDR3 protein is CASSSFGQGLAGELFF. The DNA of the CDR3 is TGTGCCAGCAGCTCATTCGGACAGGGGTTGGCCGGGGAGCTGTTTTTT.

The CDR3 sequence is CASSSTGTGYYGYTF. The CDR3 DNA follows: TGTGCCAGCAGCTCCACCGGGACAGGGTACTATGGCTACACCTTC. The chain uses TRBV7-2 and TRBJ1-2, with 9 bases matching TRBD1. Losses at the gene ends were 4 bases for V and 3 bases for J; bases not matched to a gene: 6. The CDR3 has 15 amino acids. The germline V gene has CDR1 SGHTA and CDR2 FQGNSA.

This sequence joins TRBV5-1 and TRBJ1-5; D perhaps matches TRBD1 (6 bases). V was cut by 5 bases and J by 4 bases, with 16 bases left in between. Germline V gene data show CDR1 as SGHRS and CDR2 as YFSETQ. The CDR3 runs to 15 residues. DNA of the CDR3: TGCGCCAGCAGTTCCACAGGGAGCGTTAATCAGCCCCAGCATTTT. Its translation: CASSSTGSVNQPQHF.

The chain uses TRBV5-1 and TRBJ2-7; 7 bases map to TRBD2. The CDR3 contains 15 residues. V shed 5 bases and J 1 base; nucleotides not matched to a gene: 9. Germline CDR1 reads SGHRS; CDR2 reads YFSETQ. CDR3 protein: CASRGLREESYEQYF. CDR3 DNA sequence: TGCGCCAGCAGGGGTCTACGGGAGGAGTCCTACGAGCAGTACTTC.

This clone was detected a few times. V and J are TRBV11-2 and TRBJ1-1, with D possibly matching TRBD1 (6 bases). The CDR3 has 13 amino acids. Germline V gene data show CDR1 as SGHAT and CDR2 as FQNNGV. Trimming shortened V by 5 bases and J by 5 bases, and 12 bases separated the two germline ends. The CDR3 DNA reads TGTGCCAGCAGCATGGACAGTGGGACTGAAGCTTTCTTT. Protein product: CASSMDSGTEAFF.

CDR3 nucleotide sequence: TGTGCCTGGAGTACCCCGACAGGGCCGAACACCGGGGAGCTGTTTTTT. Its protein product is CAWSTPTGPNTGELFF. This chain uses TRBV30 with TRBJ2-2, with TRBD1 identical over 7 bases. J lost 0 bases, V lost 2 bases, and 6 bases had no gene match. Germline CDR1 and CDR2: GTSNPN and SVGIG (reference sequence). The CDR3 has 16 residues.

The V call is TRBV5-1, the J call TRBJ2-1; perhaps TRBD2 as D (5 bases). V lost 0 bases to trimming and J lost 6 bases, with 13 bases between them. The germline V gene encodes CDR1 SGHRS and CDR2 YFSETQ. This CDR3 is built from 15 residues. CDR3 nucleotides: TGCGCCAGCAGCTTGGATGCGGGCGTAGGCAATGAGCAGTTCTTC. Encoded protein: CASSLDAGVGNEQFF.

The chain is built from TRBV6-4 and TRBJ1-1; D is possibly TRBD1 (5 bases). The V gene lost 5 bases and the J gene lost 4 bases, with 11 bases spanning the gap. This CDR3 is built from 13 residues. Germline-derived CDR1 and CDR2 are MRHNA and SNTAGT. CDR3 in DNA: TGTGCCAGCAGTCCACGCCAGGGCACTGAAGCTTTCTTT. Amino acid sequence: CASSPRQGTEAFF.

CDR3 sequence reads: CSAIRVEDTQYF. Here the CDR3 DNA reads TGCAGCGCCATACGGGTCGAAGATACGCAGTATTTT. The chain employs TRBV29-1 and TRBJ2-3; the D is unclear. Trimming shortened V by 7 bases and J by 5 bases, and 13 bases separated the two germline ends. CDR1 is SQVTM, CDR2 ANQGSEA, per germline. The CDR3 has 12 amino acids.

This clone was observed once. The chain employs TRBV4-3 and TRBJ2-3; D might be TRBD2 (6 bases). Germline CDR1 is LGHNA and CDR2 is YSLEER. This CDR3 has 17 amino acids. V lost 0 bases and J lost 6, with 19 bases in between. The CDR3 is CASSQDSRTTGGDTQYF. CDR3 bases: TGCGCCAGCAGCCAAGATTCCAGGACTACAGGTGGGGATACGCAGTATTTT.